The following is a T cell receptor (beta chain) sequence with its context. The data were obtained in a study of blood T cell repertoires in COVID-19. At the level of the study: Material from acute and convalescent COVID-19 was sourced from the United States, Italy and Spain.

Source study methods: Reference gene primer amplification yielded estimated nucleated cell counts. Using immunoSEQ multiplex PCR, the repertoire was profiled, and TCRdb retains in-frame clones only, with some absent. That table supplies the V and J calls and clone size; D and trimming were determined from the DNA. There are 130,000 to 150,000 clones in the sample; just under 90% occur only once, and about 4.1% lies in the top ten. Specimen: peripheral blood. The receptor was isolated from a woman in her forties with acute or convalescent COVID-19.

CDR3 region: CASRLRPGGEKLFF. For the CDR3, the DNA is TGTGCCAGCAGGCTACGGCCAGGGGGTGAAAAACTGTTTTTT. This chain joins TRBV6-5 and TRBJ1-4; 7 bases map to TRBD1. Germline trimming cut 6 bases from V and 7 bases from J; bases unmatched to any gene: 8. The CDR3 runs 14 residues. The germline V gene has CDR1 MNHEY and CDR2 SVGAGI.